Shown below are 6 T cell receptor beta chains from a single sample sequenced in a study of shared clonotypes between healthy human individuals (dated by TCRdb to the early 2020s). Library construction relied on the immunoSEQ multiplex PCR assay. In TCRdb, the immuneACCESS table is reduced to in-frame sequences with V and J assigned. These tables do not hold every clone; where another copy was compared, an unresolved V gene accounts for under half, and the others remain unexplained. The sample yields approximately 740,000 clones; 85% to 95% were counted once. The ten top clones hold less than 25% of the sample. CD8 naive samples consisted of CD45RO-negative cells that were positively selected for CCR7, yielding a CD45RA+CCR7+ population without TemRA cells. The sequencing sample was made of naive CD8+ T cells sorted from blood. The meaning of the sample's cell subset or site label: CD45RA+CCR7+. The receptors derive from a man younger than 45 in good health.

This chain connects TRBV7-8 to TRBJ2-7; 8 positions agree with TRBD1. The CDR3 runs 14 residues. V trimming: 5 bases; J trimming: 2 bases; junction bases outside the gene matches: 5. Germline V gene data show CDR1 as SGHVS and CDR2 as FQNEAQ. CDR3 nucleotide sequence: TGTGCCAGCAGCCCCTACAGGGGGACCTACGAGCAGTACTTC. Protein: CASSPYRGTYEQYF.

The chain carries TRBV2 and TRBJ2-2; D is possibly TRBD2 (6 bases). V lost 8 bases and J lost 7, with 11 bases in between. Looked up from germline, CDR1 is SNHLY and CDR2 is FYNNEI. The CDR3 is 12 amino acids. The DNA for the CDR3 is TGTGCCAGCGTACTGGGGGGCGGGGAGCTGTTTTTT. Translating gives CASVLGGGELFF.

The chain links TRBV5-4 to TRBJ1-4, with D possibly being TRBD1 (5 bases). This CDR3 spans 14 amino acids. Trimming took 1 base from V and 8 from J, leaving 12 bases between them. The V gene's germline CDR1 is SGHNT and CDR2 YYREEE (reference sequence). As DNA, the CDR3 is TGTGCCAGCAGCTTGAGGGGCGCTGGCGAAAAACTGTTTTTT. This codes for CASSLRGAGEKLFF.

The chain has TRBV15 and TRBJ1-1, with D possibly matching TRBD1 (5 bases). This CDR3 comprises 13 residues. V was cut by 0 bases and J by 10 bases, with 12 bases left in between. Germline V gene sequence: CDR1 LNHNV, CDR2 YYDKDF (reference sequence). For the CDR3, the DNA is TGTGCCACCAGCAGAGATCGATGGCAGGGAGCTTTCTTT. It codes for CATSRDRWQGAFF. Combining the CDR3 with reference TRBV15 and TRBJ1-1 gives the whole variable domain DAMVIQNPRYQVTQFGKPVTLSCSQTLNHNVMYWYQQKSSQAPKLLFHYYDKDFNNEADTPDNFQSRRPNTSFCFLDIRSPGLGDTAMYLCATSRDRWQGAFFGQGTRLTVV.

The chain has TRBV7-2 and TRBJ2-7; TRBD2 aligns across 10 bases. CDR1 SGHTA and CDR2 FQGNSA come from the germline V gene. V lost 4 bases, J lost 4 bases, and 7 bases stayed unmatched. This CDR3 region has 15 residues. The CDR3, as DNA: TGTGCCAGCAGCTCCTGGGCTAGCGGGAGTTACGAGCAGTACTTC. Translated, it gives CASSSWASGSYEQYF.

The chain is built from TRBV2 and TRBJ2-7, with D unresolved. The germline V gene has CDR1 SNHLY and CDR2 FYNNEI. This CDR3 is built from 12 residues. The V gene lost 3 bases and the J gene lost 3 bases, with 6 bases spanning the gap. The CDR3 is CASSERVYEQYF. The CDR3 nucleotides are TGTGCCAGCAGTGAGCGCGTCTACGAGCAGTACTTC.